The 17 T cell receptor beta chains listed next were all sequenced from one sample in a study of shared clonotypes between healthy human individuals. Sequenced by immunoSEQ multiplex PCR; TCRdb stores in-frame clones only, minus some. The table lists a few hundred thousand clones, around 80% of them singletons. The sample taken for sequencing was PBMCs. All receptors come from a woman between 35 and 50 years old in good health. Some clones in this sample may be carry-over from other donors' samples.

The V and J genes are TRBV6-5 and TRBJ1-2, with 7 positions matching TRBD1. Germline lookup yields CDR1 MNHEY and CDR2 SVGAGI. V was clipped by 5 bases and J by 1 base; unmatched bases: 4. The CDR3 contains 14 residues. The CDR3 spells CASSPGQLNYGYTF. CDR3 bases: TGTGCCAGCAGTCCGGGACAGCTTAACTATGGCTACACCTTC.

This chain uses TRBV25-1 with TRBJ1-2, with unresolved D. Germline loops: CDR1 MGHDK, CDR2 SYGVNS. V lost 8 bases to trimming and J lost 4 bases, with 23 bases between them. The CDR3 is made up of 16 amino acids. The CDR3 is CASAGGSAHSGYGYTF. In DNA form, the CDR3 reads TGTGCCAGCGCTGGAGGCAGTGCTCATTCTGGCTATGGCTACACCTTC.

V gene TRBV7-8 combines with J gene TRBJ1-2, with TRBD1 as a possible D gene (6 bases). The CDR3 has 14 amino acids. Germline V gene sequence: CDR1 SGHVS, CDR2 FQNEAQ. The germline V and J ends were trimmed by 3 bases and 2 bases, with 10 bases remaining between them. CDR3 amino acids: CASSLGGANYGYTF. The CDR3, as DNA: TGTGCCAGCAGCTTGGGGGGCGCCAACTATGGCTACACCTTC.

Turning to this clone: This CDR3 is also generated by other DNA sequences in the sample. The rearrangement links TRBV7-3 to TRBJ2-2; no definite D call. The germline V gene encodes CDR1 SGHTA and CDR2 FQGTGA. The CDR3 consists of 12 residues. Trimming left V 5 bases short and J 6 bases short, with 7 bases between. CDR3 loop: CASSPPAGELFF. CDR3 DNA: TGTGCCAGCAGCCCCCCCGCCGGGGAGCTGTTTTTT.

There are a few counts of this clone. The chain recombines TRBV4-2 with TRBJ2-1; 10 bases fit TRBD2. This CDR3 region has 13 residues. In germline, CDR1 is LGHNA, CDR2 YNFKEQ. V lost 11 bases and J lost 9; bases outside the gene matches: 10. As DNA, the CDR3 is TGTGCCGTGGGCCAGCGGGAGGGCGGTGAGCAGTTCTTC. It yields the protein CAVGQREGGEQFF.

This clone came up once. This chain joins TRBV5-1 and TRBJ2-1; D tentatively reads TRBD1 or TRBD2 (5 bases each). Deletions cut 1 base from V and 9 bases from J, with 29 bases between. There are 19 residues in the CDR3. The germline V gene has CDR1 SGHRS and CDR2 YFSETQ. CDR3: CASSLLKNWDQKRVAEQFF. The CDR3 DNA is TGCGCCAGCAGCTTGCTGAAAAACTGGGACCAGAAACGAGTGGCTGAGCAGTTCTTC. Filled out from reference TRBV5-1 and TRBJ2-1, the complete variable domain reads KAGVTQTPRYLIKTRGQQVTLSCSPISGHRSVSWYQQTPGQGLQFLFEYFSETQRNKGNFPGRFSGRQFSNSRSEMNVSTLELGDSALYLCASSLLKNWDQKRVAEQFFGPGTRLTVL.

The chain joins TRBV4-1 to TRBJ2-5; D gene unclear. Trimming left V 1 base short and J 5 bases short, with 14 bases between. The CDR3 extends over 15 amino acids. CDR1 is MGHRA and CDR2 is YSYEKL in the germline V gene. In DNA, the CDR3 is TGCGCCAGCAGCCAAGTATTTGTTTTTTTGGAGACCCAGTACTTC. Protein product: CASSQVFVFLETQYF.

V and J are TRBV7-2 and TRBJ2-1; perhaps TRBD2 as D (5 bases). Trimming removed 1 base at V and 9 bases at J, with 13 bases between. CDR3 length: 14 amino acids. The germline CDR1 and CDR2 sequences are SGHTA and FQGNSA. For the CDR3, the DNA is TGTGCCAGCAGCTTAGTGGACTCCCGTACTGAGCAGTTCTTC. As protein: CASSLVDSRTEQFF.

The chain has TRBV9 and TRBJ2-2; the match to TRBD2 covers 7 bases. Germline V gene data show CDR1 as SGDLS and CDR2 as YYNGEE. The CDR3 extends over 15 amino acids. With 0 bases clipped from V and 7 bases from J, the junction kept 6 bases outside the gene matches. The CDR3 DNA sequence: TGTGCCAGCAGCGTAGGAACTAGCGTTAACGGGGAGCTGTTTTTT. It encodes CASSVGTSVNGELFF. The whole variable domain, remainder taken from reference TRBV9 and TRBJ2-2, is DSGVTQTPKHLITATGQRVTLRCSPRSGDLSVYWYQQSLDQGLQFLIQYYNGEERAKGNILERFSAQQFPDLHSELNLSSLELGDSALYFCASSVGTSVNGELFFGEGSRLTVL.

The CDR3 is CASSVYQGRNTEAFF. The CDR3 DNA reads as TGTGCCAGCAGCGTATATCAGGGACGGAACACTGAAGCTTTCTTT. The rearrangement joins TRBV9 to TRBJ1-1; maybe TRBD1 (5 bases). The CDR3 runs to 15 residues. Trimming removed 1 base from V and 1 base from J, with 11 bases in between. The V gene's germline CDR1 is SGDLS and CDR2 YYNGEE. Based on the CDR3 plus reference TRBV9 and TRBJ1-1, the full variable domain is DSGVTQTPKHLITATGQRVTLRCSPRSGDLSVYWYQQSLDQGLQFLIQYYNGEERAKGNILERFSAQQFPDLHSELNLSSLELGDSALYFCASSVYQGRNTEAFFGQGTRLTVV.

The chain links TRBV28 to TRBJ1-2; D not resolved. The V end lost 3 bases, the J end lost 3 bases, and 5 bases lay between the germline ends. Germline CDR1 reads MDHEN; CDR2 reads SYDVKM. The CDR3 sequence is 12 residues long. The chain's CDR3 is CASSFWDYGYTF. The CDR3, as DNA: TGTGCCAGCAGTTTTTGGGACTATGGCTACACCTTC.

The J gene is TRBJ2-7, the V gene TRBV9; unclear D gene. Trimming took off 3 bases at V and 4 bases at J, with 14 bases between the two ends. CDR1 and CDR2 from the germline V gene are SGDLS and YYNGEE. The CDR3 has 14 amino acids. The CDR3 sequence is CASSGSLSGYEQYF. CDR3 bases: TGTGCCAGCAGCGGGAGCCTGTCCGGTTACGAGCAGTACTTC.

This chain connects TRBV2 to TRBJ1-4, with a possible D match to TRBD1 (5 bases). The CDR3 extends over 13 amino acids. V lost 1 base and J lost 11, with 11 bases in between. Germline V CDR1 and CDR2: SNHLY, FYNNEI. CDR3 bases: TGTGCCAGCAGTGAAGGAGGGGTGAGGAAACTGTTTTTT. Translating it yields CASSEGGVRKLFF.

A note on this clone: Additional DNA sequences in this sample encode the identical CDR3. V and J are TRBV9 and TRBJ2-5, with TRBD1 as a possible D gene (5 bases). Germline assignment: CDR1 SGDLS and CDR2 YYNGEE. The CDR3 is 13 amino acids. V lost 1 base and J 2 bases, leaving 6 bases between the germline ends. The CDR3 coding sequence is TGTGCCAGCAGCGTATCAGGGCAAGAGACCCAGTACTTC. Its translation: CASSVSGQETQYF.

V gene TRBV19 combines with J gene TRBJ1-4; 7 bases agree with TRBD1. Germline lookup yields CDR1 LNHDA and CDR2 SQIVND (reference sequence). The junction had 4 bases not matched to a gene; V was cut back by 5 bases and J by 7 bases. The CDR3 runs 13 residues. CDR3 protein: CASSGHRGEKLFF. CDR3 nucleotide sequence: TGTGCCAGTAGTGGTCACAGGGGTGAAAAACTGTTTTTT.

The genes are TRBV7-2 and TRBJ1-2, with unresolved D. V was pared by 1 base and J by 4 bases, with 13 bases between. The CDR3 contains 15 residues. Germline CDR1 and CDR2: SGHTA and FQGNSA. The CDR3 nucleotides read TGTGCCAGCAGCTTAGATCCCACTGGTAGCTATGGCTACACCTTC. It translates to CASSLDPTGSYGYTF.

CDR3 residues: CASSLGSGYYEQYF. Here the CDR3 DNA reads TGTGCCAGCAGCTTGGGGTCAGGGTACTACGAGCAGTACTTC. The chain carries TRBV5-4 and TRBJ2-7, with D maybe TRBD1 (5 bases). Germline V gene data show CDR1 as SGHNT and CDR2 as YYREEE (reference sequence). CDR3 length: 14 residues. V was cut by 0 bases and J by 3 bases, with 10 bases left in between.